The 12 T cell receptor beta chains below were found in one sample sequenced in a study of shared clonotypes between healthy human individuals. TCRdb keeps only in-frame clones here, not all; method: immunoSEQ multiplex PCR. The table shows roughly 1,500,000 clones, with approximately 98% occurring only once. Sequencing was done on a sample of naive CD4+ T cells sorted from blood. Subset in this sample: CD45RA+ positively selected. Receptor source: a man aged 25-45 years in good health.

The rearrangement uses TRBV28 and TRBJ2-1; 7 bases line up with TRBD2. CDR3 length: 15 amino acids. The germline CDR1 and CDR2 sequences are MDHEN and SYDVKM. Losses at the gene ends were 6 bases for V and 2 bases for J; bases not matched to a gene: 7. The CDR3 bases are TGTGCCAGCAGCCCCCGACTAGCTGCCTACAATGAGCAGTTCTTC. Amino acid sequence: CASSPRLAAYNEQFF.

The gene calls are TRBV5-1 and TRBJ2-1, with D tentatively TRBD1 or TRBD2 (6 bases each). CDR3 length: 16 amino acids. V lost 4 bases, J lost 1 base, and 15 bases lay in between. Germline V lookup: CDR1 SGHRS, CDR2 YFSETQ. CDR3 sequence reads: CASSPRGGPSYNEQFF. The CDR3 coding sequence is TGCGCCAGCAGCCCTCGAGGGGGGCCTTCCTACAATGAGCAGTTCTTC.

V usage is TRBV18 and J usage is TRBJ1-2; tentative D call: TRBD1 (5 bases). Germline V lookup: CDR1 KGHSH, CDR2 LQKENI. The CDR3 runs to 13 residues. The V and J ends lost 2 bases and 5 bases respectively, with 9 bases between them. The DNA for the CDR3 is TGTGCCAGCTCACCAACGACAGAGTATGGCTACACCTTC. Translating it yields CASSPTTEYGYTF. The variable domain in full, with the rest retrieved from reference TRBV18 and TRBJ1-2, is NAGVMQNPRHLVRRRGQEARLRCSPMKGHSHVYWYRQLPEEGLKFMVYLQKENIIDESGMPKERFSAEFPKEGPSILRIQQVVRGDSAAYFCASSPTTEYGYTFGSGTRLTVV.

This chain links TRBV18 with TRBJ2-2; D is possibly TRBD1 (6 bases). Germline CDR1 KGHSH, CDR2 LQKENI. Trimming shortened V by 3 bases and J by 6 bases, and 8 bases separated the two germline ends. The CDR3 sequence is 13 residues long. CDR3 DNA sequence: TGTGCCAGCTCACCGACAGGTGCCGGGGAGCTGTTTTTT. Residues: CASSPTGAGELFF.

The chain has TRBV29-1 and TRBJ2-3, with 8 bases fitting TRBD2. V gave up 7 bases and J gave up 0 bases; unmatched junction bases: 3. The CDR3 loop spans 13 amino acids. CDR1 SQVTM and CDR2 ANQGSEA come from the germline V gene. The CDR3 DNA follows: TGCAGCGCGGGAGGGCCAAGCACAGATACGCAGTATTTT. It specifies CSAGGPSTDTQYF.

A word on this clone: The sample carries other DNA sequences with the same CDR3. This chain links TRBV5-1 with TRBJ2-2; no clear D. Looked up from germline, CDR1 is SGHRS and CDR2 is YFSETQ. The CDR3 runs to 14 residues. V was pared by 0 bases and J by 5 bases, with 8 bases between. CDR3 sequence: CASSLAVGTGELFF. The CDR3 coding sequence is TGCGCCAGCAGCTTGGCTGTGGGAACCGGGGAGCTGTTTTTT.

The count of this clone is one. The rearrangement links TRBV9 to TRBJ2-2, with TRBD2 identical over 8 bases. Germline V CDR1 and CDR2: SGDLS, YYNGEE. Trimming cost V 0 bases and J 3 bases; bases outside gene matches: 7. The CDR3 totals 17 residues. CDR3 bases: TGTGCCAGCAGCGTAGCAGACCAGCGGGAGTACACCGGGGAGCTGTTTTTT. Translated: CASSVADQREYTGELFF.

Regarding this clone: The sample holds other DNA sequences that translate to the same CDR3. The chain employs TRBV9 and TRBJ2-2, with D tentatively TRBD1 or TRBD2 (5 bases each). Germline CDR1 and CDR2: SGDLS and YYNGEE. Trimming removed 0 bases at V and 0 bases at J, with 6 bases between. This CDR3 has 15 amino acids. The CDR3 DNA reads TGTGCCAGCAGCGTAGCGGGACCGAACACCGGGGAGCTGTTTTTT. Its translation: CASSVAGPNTGELFF.

The chain uses TRBV12-5 and TRBJ2-1; D unclear. Trimming cost V 3 bases and J 3 bases, with 12 bases left between them. CDR3 length: 15 amino acids. Germline CDR1 LGHNT, CDR2 FRNRAP. Written as DNA, the CDR3 is TGTGCTAGTGGTTTTCACCCTGTAGGCTACAATGAGCAGTTCTTC. Its translation: CASGFHPVGYNEQFF.

The V call is TRBV18, the J call TRBJ2-7, with D maybe TRBD2 (6 bases). V was clipped by 6 bases and J by 4 bases, with 16 bases between them. Germline V gives CDR1 KGHSH, CDR2 LQKENI. The CDR3 sequence is 14 residues long. CDR3 region: CASSPNRELYEQYF. The CDR3 coding sequence is TGTGCCAGCTCCCCGAACCGGGAGTTATACGAGCAGTACTTC.

Concerning this clone: Additional DNA sequences in this sample encode the identical CDR3. The chain uses TRBV9 and TRBJ2-1, with 8 nucleotides matching TRBD2. V trimming: 2 bases; J trimming: 1 base; junction bases outside the gene matches: 2. The CDR3 contains 15 residues. CDR1 SGDLS and CDR2 YYNGEE come from the germline V gene. CDR3 bases: TGTGCCAGCAGCGTTAGCGGGAATTCCTACAATGAGCAGTTCTTC. It codes for CASSVSGNSYNEQFF.

The J gene is TRBJ2-6, the V gene TRBV6-5; the D gene is possibly TRBD1 (6 bases). Germline V CDR1 and CDR2: MNHEY, SVGAGI. The CDR3 totals 15 residues. The ends were cut back, 6 bases at V and 1 base at J, with 10 bases in the middle. The CDR3 nucleotides read TGTGCCAGCAGCCGCGGACAGTCTGGGGCCAACGTCCTGACTTTC. This sequence encodes CASSRGQSGANVLTF.